This entry concerns a single T cell receptor beta chain. This CDR3 is built from 15 residues. Looked up from germline, CDR1 is SEHNR and CDR2 is FQNEAQ (reference sequence). V was clipped by 5 bases and J by 1 base; unmatched bases: 1. The sample is drawn from a study of PD-L1 blockade in urothelial cancer. Patients presented with locally advanced or metastatic urothelial carcinoma. The repertoire was sequenced with immunoSEQ multiplex PCR; TCRdb's copy has only in-frame clones and lacks some. The data hold about 82,000 clones, with 90% observed a single time. Source: PBMCs, taken around atezolizumab (anti-PD-L1) treatment. This TCR derives from a man aged 55 to 70 with urothelial cancer. The chain uses TRBV7-9 and TRBJ2-2; 10 positions match TRBD2. The CDR3 nucleotides are TGTGCCAGCAGCCGGACTAGCGGGAACACCGGGGAGCTGTTTTTT. Its translation: CASSRTSGNTGELFF.